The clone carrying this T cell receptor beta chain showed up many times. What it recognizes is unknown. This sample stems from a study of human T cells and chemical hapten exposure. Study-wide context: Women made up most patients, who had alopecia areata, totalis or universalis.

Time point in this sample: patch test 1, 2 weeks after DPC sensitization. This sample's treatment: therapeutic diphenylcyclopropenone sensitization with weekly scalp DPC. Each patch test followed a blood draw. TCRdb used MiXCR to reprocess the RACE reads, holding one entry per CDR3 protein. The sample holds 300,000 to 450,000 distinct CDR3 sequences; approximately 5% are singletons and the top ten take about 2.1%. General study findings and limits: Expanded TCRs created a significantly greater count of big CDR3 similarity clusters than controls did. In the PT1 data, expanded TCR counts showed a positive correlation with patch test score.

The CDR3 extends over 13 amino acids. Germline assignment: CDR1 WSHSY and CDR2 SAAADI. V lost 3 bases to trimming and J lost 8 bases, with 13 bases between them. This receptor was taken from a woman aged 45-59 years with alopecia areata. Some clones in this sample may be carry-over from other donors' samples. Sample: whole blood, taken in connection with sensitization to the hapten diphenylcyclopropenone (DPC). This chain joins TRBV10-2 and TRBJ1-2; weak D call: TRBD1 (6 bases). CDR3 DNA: TGCGCCAGCAGTGATGCCCTGACAGGCGGCTACACCTTC. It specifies CASSDALTGGYTF.